These T cell receptor beta chains were read from a single sample in a study of blood T cells in healthy people across ages. One entry per CDR3 protein results from TCRdb running MiXCR on the 5' RACE reads. Altogether 550,000 to 650,000 distinct CDR3 sequences are present, roughly 31% being singletons, with the ten largest covering 15% to 19%. Sequencing input: blood. The receptors derive from an elderly woman in good health. CDR3s include the opening cysteine and the closing phenylalanine or tryptophan. D genes are given only for firm matches. Expanded clones get a size class; other rows say once, few or many, or leave the size out.

v_gene: TRBV2
j_gene: TRBJ1-5
d_gene: -
abundance: few
CDR3nt: TGTGCCAGCAGTGCGGGGAGGGGCGATCAGCCCCAGCATTTT
CDR3aa: CASSAGRGDQPQHF

v_gene: TRBV27
j_gene: TRBJ2-7
d_gene: TRBD1
abundance: few
CDR3nt: TGTGCCAGCAGTTTTCCCGACAGGGTCTCCTACAATGAGCAGTACTTC
CDR3aa: CASSFPDRVSYNEQYF

v_gene: TRBV7-6
j_gene: TRBJ2-7
d_gene: TRBD2
abundance: many
CDR3nt: TGTGCCAGCAGCCCGTCCGGACTAGCGGGGGCGAACGAGCAGTACTTC
CDR3aa: CASSPSGLAGANEQYF

v_gene: TRBV6-5
j_gene: TRBJ1-1
d_gene: -
abundance: many
CDR3nt: TGTGCCAGCAGTTACTTTTCTACGGCGGGAGGGTCAGAAGCTTTCTTT
CDR3aa: CASSYFSTAGGSEAFF

v_gene: TRBV4-2
j_gene: TRBJ2-5
d_gene: -
abundance: many
CDR3nt: TGTGCCAGCAGCCAAGACGGGACAAATCAAGAGACCCAGTACTTC
CDR3aa: CASSQDGTNQETQYF

v_gene: TRBV7-2
j_gene: TRBJ2-7
d_gene: -
abundance: -
CDR3nt: TGTGCCAGCAGCCCCCGCGGATCGCTCGAGCAGTACTTC
CDR3aa: CASSPRGSLEQYF

v_gene: TRBV6-6
j_gene: TRBJ2-7
d_gene: -
abundance: many
CDR3nt: TGTGCCAGCTTCAGAGAATCCTACGAGCAGTACTTC
CDR3aa: CASFRESYEQYF

v_gene: TRBV12-3/TRBV12-4
j_gene: TRBJ2-4
d_gene: -
abundance: many
CDR3nt: TGTGCCAGCAGTTTGGATCGACTGAACATTCAGTACTTC
CDR3aa: CASSLDRLNIQYF

v_gene: TRBV5-1
j_gene: TRBJ2-7
d_gene: TRBD1
abundance: many
CDR3nt: TGCGCCAGTACTGGGACAGGGGGTACCTACGAGCAGTACTTC
CDR3aa: CASTGTGGTYEQYF

v_gene: TRBV7-8
j_gene: TRBJ2-5
d_gene: -
abundance: -
CDR3nt: TGTGCCAGCAGCTTAGGTTGGGGGGCGCGAGGGGAGACCCAGTACTTC
CDR3aa: CASSLGWGARGETQYF

v_gene: TRBV20-1
j_gene: TRBJ1-1
d_gene: -
abundance: few
CDR3nt: TGCAGTGCTATTCGTGATGTTAGCACTGAAGCTTTCTTT
CDR3aa: CSAIRDVSTEAFF

v_gene: TRBV2
j_gene: TRBJ2-1
d_gene: TRBD2
abundance: -
CDR3nt: TGTGCCAGCACTACGGGGGGGAGGGCCACAAATGAGCAGTTCTTC
CDR3aa: CASTTGGRATNEQFF

v_gene: TRBV6-5
j_gene: TRBJ2-7
d_gene: -
abundance: -
CDR3nt: TGTGCCAGCAGGGGCTCGGGTTCCATACGCTACGAGCAGTACTTC
CDR3aa: CASRGSGSIRYEQYF

v_gene: TRBV20-1
j_gene: TRBJ2-7
d_gene: -
abundance: few
CDR3nt: TGCAGTGCCGCGTCAGGGGTTGACGAGCAGTACTTC
CDR3aa: CSAASGVDEQYF

v_gene: TRBV12-3/TRBV12-4
j_gene: TRBJ2-7
d_gene: -
abundance: few
CDR3nt: TGTGCCAGCAGTTTCGGGGCCCACGAGCAGTACTTC
CDR3aa: CASSFGAHEQYF

v_gene: TRBV28
j_gene: TRBJ2-3
d_gene: TRBD1
abundance: many
CDR3nt: TGTGCCAGCGCCTATGGGACAGCTAGCACAGATACGCAGTATTTT
CDR3aa: CASAYGTASTDTQYF

v_gene: TRBV18
j_gene: TRBJ1-5
d_gene: -
abundance: -
CDR3nt: TGTGCCGACTCACCACGTAACAATCAGCCCCAGCATTTT
CDR3aa: CADSPRNNQPQHF

v_gene: TRBV5-1
j_gene: TRBJ1-1
d_gene: TRBD1
abundance: many
CDR3nt: TGCGCCAGCACCCCGACAGGGGCTCTGAACACTGAAGCTTTCTTT
CDR3aa: CASTPTGALNTEAFF

v_gene: TRBV5-1
j_gene: TRBJ1-4
d_gene: -
abundance: few
CDR3nt: TGCGCCAGCAGCCTGGGCCCAACTAATGAAAAACTGTTTTTT
CDR3aa: CASSLGPTNEKLFF

v_gene: TRBV27
j_gene: TRBJ1-2
d_gene: -
abundance: -
CDR3nt: TGTGCCAGCAGGGCCGCAGGAATTCTAGGTGGCTACACCTTC
CDR3aa: CASRAAGILGGYTF

v_gene: TRBV4-2
j_gene: TRBJ1-1
d_gene: -
abundance: -
CDR3nt: TGTGCCAGCAGTCAAGGAGGGGGGGGCGTAAACACTGAAGCTTTCTTT
CDR3aa: CASSQGGGGVNTEAFF

v_gene: TRBV2
j_gene: TRBJ2-3
d_gene: -
abundance: few
CDR3nt: TGTGCCAGCATCGAGGGGGGGGGGACAGATACGCAGTATTTT
CDR3aa: CASIEGGGTDTQYF

v_gene: TRBV7-3
j_gene: TRBJ2-7
d_gene: TRBD1
abundance: -
CDR3nt: TGTGCCAGCAGCCCCGGGACAGGGAGCTCCTACTATGAGCAGTACTTC
CDR3aa: CASSPGTGSSYYEQYF

v_gene: TRBV28
j_gene: TRBJ1-2
d_gene: -
abundance: many
CDR3nt: TGTGCCAGCAGTTTCCCCGGGAACTATGGCTACACCTTC
CDR3aa: CASSFPGNYGYTF

v_gene: TRBV12-5
j_gene: TRBJ2-5
d_gene: -
abundance: many
CDR3nt: TGTGCTAGTGGCTCGACTCGGGCCCAGTACTTC
CDR3aa: CASGSTRAQYF

v_gene: TRBV10-3
j_gene: TRBJ1-2
d_gene: -
abundance: -
CDR3nt: TGTGCCATCACCTCGACAGGAAACTATGGCTACACCTTC
CDR3aa: CAITSTGNYGYTF

v_gene: TRBV20-1
j_gene: TRBJ1-1
d_gene: -
abundance: -
CDR3nt: TGCAGTGCTAGAGTGGACACTCAAGCTTTCTTT
CDR3aa: CSARVDTQAFF

v_gene: TRBV20-1
j_gene: TRBJ2-5
d_gene: -
abundance: many
CDR3nt: TGCAGTGCTAGAGAGGGGGGACGCAGCGAGACCCAGTACTTC
CDR3aa: CSAREGGRSETQYF

v_gene: TRBV5-6
j_gene: TRBJ2-7
d_gene: TRBD1
abundance: many
CDR3nt: TGTGCCAGCAGCATGGGGACAGGATATTACGAGCAGTACTTC
CDR3aa: CASSMGTGYYEQYF

v_gene: TRBV27
j_gene: TRBJ1-2
d_gene: -
abundance: -
CDR3nt: TGTGCCAGCAGTTTAAAAGGGCGCAACTATGGCTACACCTTC
CDR3aa: CASSLKGRNYGYTF

v_gene: TRBV6-1
j_gene: TRBJ1-2
d_gene: -
abundance: many
CDR3nt: TGTGCCAGCAGTGGAGGGGGGGCGCGGTATGGCTACACCTTC
CDR3aa: CASSGGGARYGYTF

v_gene: TRBV7-2
j_gene: TRBJ2-5
d_gene: -
abundance: -
CDR3nt: TGTGCCAGCAGCTTAGTCCCGCCCAGCTCTCCCCAAGAGACCCAGTACTTC
CDR3aa: CASSLVPPSSPQETQYF

v_gene: TRBV20-1
j_gene: TRBJ2-1
d_gene: TRBD1
abundance: -
CDR3nt: TGCAGTGCTACGCCGCTACAGGGGGCTGATGGTGAGCAGTTCTTC
CDR3aa: CSATPLQGADGEQFF

v_gene: TRBV18
j_gene: TRBJ2-3
d_gene: TRBD1
abundance: -
CDR3nt: TGTGCCAGCTCACCACAGACAGGGGGCTTGGCAGATACGCAGTATTTT
CDR3aa: CASSPQTGGLADTQYF

v_gene: TRBV7-8
j_gene: TRBJ2-5
d_gene: -
abundance: many
CDR3nt: TGTGCCAGCAGCCGCCGGGAATCCGTAGAGACCCAGTACTTC
CDR3aa: CASSRRESVETQYF

v_gene: TRBV27
j_gene: TRBJ2-7
d_gene: -
abundance: -
CDR3nt: TGTGCCAGCAGTTTACAGTTGGGCTCCTACGAGCAGTACTTC
CDR3aa: CASSLQLGSYEQYF

v_gene: TRBV20-1
j_gene: TRBJ2-4
d_gene: -
abundance: -
CDR3nt: TGCAGTGCACCCAGCCTAGCCAACATTCAGTACTTC
CDR3aa: CSAPSLANIQYF

v_gene: TRBV20-1
j_gene: TRBJ1-6
d_gene: -
abundance: few
CDR3nt: TGCAGTGCTACCTTGGGCGGGTATAATTCACCCCTCCACTTT
CDR3aa: CSATLGGYNSPLHF

v_gene: TRBV29-1
j_gene: TRBJ1-3
d_gene: -
abundance: -
CDR3nt: TGCAGCGTTGCGGGTCTATCTGGAAACACCATATATTTT
CDR3aa: CSVAGLSGNTIYF

v_gene: TRBV29-1
j_gene: TRBJ2-7
d_gene: TRBD2
abundance: -
CDR3nt: TGCAGCGTTGATGAGGGACTACTCTCCTACAATGAGCAGTACTTC
CDR3aa: CSVDEGLLSYNEQYF

v_gene: TRBV13
j_gene: TRBJ1-1
d_gene: -
abundance: -
CDR3nt: TGTGCCAGCAGCTTAACCTCCCCTAATGAAGCTTTCTTT
CDR3aa: CASSLTSPNEAFF

v_gene: TRBV7-9
j_gene: TRBJ2-3
d_gene: -
abundance: once
CDR3nt: TGTGCCAGCAGCTTCGACTCGTCCACAGATACGCAGTATTTT
CDR3aa: CASSFDSSTDTQYF

v_gene: TRBV5-1
j_gene: TRBJ2-1
d_gene: TRBD2
abundance: -
CDR3nt: TGCGCCAGCAGCCCGAAGCGGGGACCCTACAATGAGCAGTTCTTC
CDR3aa: CASSPKRGPYNEQFF

v_gene: TRBV5-1
j_gene: TRBJ2-5
d_gene: TRBD2
abundance: few
CDR3nt: TGCGCCAGCCGTCGTGGGACTAGCGGGGGCAGTGAGCAGTACTTC
CDR3aa: CASRRGTSGGSEQYF

v_gene: TRBV20-1
j_gene: TRBJ1-1
d_gene: -
abundance: -
CDR3nt: TGCAGTGCTAGTGCCTGGGACGGCACTGAAGCTTTCTTT
CDR3aa: CSASAWDGTEAFF

v_gene: TRBV5-1
j_gene: TRBJ1-6
d_gene: -
abundance: few
CDR3nt: TGCGCCAGCAGCTTGGTAGGAGGGGAGGATTCACCCCTCCACTTT
CDR3aa: CASSLVGGEDSPLHF

v_gene: TRBV3-1
j_gene: TRBJ2-5
d_gene: -
abundance: few
CDR3nt: TGTGCCAGCAGCCAACAGGCGAGATCCCAAGAGACCCAGTACTTC
CDR3aa: CASSQQARSQETQYF

v_gene: TRBV29-1
j_gene: TRBJ2-5
d_gene: -
abundance: many
CDR3nt: TGCAGCGTTGGAAAAGAGACCCAGTACTTC
CDR3aa: CSVGKETQYF

v_gene: TRBV20-1
j_gene: TRBJ1-6
d_gene: TRBD1
abundance: -
CDR3nt: TGCAGTACTTCCCACGAGGGGGCCGGTTCACCCCTCCACTTT
CDR3aa: CSTSHEGAGSPLHF

v_gene: TRBV20-1
j_gene: TRBJ2-3
d_gene: -
abundance: -
CDR3nt: TGCAGTGCCTCAGAGGTGGTGGGAAATACGCAGTATTTT
CDR3aa: CSASEVVGNTQYF